Listed here is a single T cell receptor (beta chain). The specificity of this receptor is unknown. Base qualities were left out, and no much larger clone turns up one base away. This sample stems from a study of T cell responses to AZD1222 COVID-19 vaccine (dated by TCRdb to the early 2020s). Regarding the research as a whole: AZD1222 recipients given second doses at about 4 weeks or at about 12 weeks were pooled, since spike-specific TCR depth and breadth were not found to differ between the two schedules. Trial participants were enrolled by age into subgroups of 18-55, 56-69 and 70-plus years, and 148, 28 and 57 TCR-sequenced participants, respectively, were included in these subgroups. TCR sequencing covered about 230 trial participants: about 210 given two doses of AZD1222 and around 25 given two doses of MenACWY control vaccine.

In light of the paper, this sample's time point label describes: baseline before first vaccination. Samples from vaccinated people were obtained from the UK trials COV001 and COV002, which included a single-blind randomized controlled phase 2/3 trial of AZD1222 (ChAdOx1 nCoV-19) in healthy adults. Trial participant PBMC samples were collected at day 0 and day 28 after the second dose for TCRbeta chain sequencing. The research as a whole found: No day 14 peak-response samples were available, so repertoires were characterized only after the peak T cell response. Participants were mostly white British, with more females than males. The authors suggested clonal diversity may have been underestimated. Reportedly, close to half of the unique spike-specific TCRs recognized epitopes lying outside the regions that are mutated in the B.1.351 and B.1.1.7 variants. The 56-69-year group was small, and its depth increase did not reach significance, likely because of low power. The vaccine-associated CD4 TCRs covered the entire spike protein, and the dominant responses fell in regions 160-218 and 743-854. Conclusions about previously exposed vaccinees are limited, since just a handful of AZD1222 recipients were seropositive for SARS-CoV-2 at baseline. After two AZD1222 doses, both the breadth and the depth of spike-specific TCRs were significantly higher than at day 0 and than in MenACWY recipients.

There are 14 amino acids in the CDR3, from cysteine to phenylalanine inclusive. Of all the DNA, just the CDR3 is kept, 42 bases in frame from base 1. The germline V gene provides CDR1 MGHRA and CDR2 YSYEKL. V was cut back by 1 base and J by 3 bases, leaving a gap of 10 bases between them. The CDR3 regions of human TCRbeta chains were analyzed by immunosequencing. Under the source paper's analysis protocol: Repertoire TCRs were matched against a reference library of SARS-CoV-2-specific TCRs generated with the MIRA antigen-specificity platform. Breadth was defined as the fraction of unique TCRs that were SARS-CoV-2-associated. Depth was defined as the fraction of total T cells that were SARS-CoV-2-associated. Using the MIRA data, each spike-specific TCR was assigned both to the spike region to which the TCR was reactive and to a CD4 or CD8 class. Log10-transformed breadth and depth values were compared by one-way ANOVA with Sidak's multiple comparisons tests. The table comes from immuneACCESS by way of TCRdb, which keeps in-frame sequences with V and J called. Part of the clones is missing from these tables; in studies checked, under half for an unresolved V gene and the rest for unknown reasons. D and trimming were read from the DNA, whereas the V and J calls and clone size are those reported in that table. In this sample the table shows 150,000 or so clones, about 90% of which occur a single time. The ten largest clones represent roughly 5% of the sample.

The sequence links TRBV4-1 to TRBJ2-7, and TRBD1 may be the D gene, going by 5 matching bases. This clonotype originated in an adult in good health. This sample comprised peripheral blood, obtained on day 0 of AZD1222 vaccination. The nucleotide sequence reads TGCGCCAGCAGCCAAGGGACATTAAACTACGAGCAGTACTTC. Its product reads: CASSQGTLNYEQYF.